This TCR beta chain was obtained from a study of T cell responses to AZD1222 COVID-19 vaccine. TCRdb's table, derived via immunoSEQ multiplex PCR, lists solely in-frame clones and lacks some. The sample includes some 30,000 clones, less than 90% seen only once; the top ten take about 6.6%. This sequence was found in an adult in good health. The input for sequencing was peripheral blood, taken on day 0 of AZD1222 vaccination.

CDR3 nucleotides: TGTGCCAGCAGCTTAGCGCTCGACGAGACCCAGTACTTC. It encodes CASSLALDETQYF. V and J are TRBV13 and TRBJ2-5; no clear D. Germline CDR1 PRHDT, CDR2 FYEKMQ (reference sequence). This CDR3 comprises 13 residues. The V and J ends lost 1 base and 5 bases respectively, with 8 bases between them. The variable domain in full, completed from reference TRBV13 and TRBJ2-5, reads AAGVIQSPRHLIKEKRETATLKCYPIPRHDTVYWYQQGPGQDPQFLISFYEKMQSDKGSIPDRFSAQQFSDYHSELNMSSLELGDSALYFCASSLALDETQYFGPGTRLLVL.